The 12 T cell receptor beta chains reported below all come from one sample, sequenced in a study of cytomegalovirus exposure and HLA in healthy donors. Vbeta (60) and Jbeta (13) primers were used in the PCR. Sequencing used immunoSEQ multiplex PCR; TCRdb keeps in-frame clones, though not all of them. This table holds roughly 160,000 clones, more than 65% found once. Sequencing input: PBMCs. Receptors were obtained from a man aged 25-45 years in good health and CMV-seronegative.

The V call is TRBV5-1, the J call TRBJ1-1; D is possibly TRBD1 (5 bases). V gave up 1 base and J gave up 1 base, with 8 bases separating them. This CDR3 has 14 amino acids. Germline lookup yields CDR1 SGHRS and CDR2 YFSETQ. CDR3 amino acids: CASSLTGENTEAFF. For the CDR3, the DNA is TGCGCCAGCAGCTTGACAGGAGAGAACACTGAAGCTTTCTTT.

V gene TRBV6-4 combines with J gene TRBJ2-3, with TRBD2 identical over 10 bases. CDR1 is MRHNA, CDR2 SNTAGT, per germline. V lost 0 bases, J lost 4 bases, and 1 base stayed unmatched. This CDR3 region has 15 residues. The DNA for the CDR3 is TGTGCCAGCAGTGACTCGAGCGGGAGGGCAGATACGCAGTATTTT. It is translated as CASSDSSGRADTQYF.

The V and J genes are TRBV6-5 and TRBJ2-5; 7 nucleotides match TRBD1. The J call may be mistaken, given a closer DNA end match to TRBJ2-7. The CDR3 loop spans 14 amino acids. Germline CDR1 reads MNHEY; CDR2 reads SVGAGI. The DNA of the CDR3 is TGTGCCAGCAGTGAACTAGGGACAGACTACGAGCAGTACTTC. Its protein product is CASSELGTDYEQYF.

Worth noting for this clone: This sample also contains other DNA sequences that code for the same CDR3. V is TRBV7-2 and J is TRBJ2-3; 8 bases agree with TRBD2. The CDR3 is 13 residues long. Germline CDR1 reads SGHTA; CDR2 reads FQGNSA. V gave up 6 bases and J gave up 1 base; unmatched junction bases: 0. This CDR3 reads CASSSGGTDTQYF. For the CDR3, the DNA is TGTGCCAGCAGTAGCGGGGGCACAGATACGCAGTATTTT.

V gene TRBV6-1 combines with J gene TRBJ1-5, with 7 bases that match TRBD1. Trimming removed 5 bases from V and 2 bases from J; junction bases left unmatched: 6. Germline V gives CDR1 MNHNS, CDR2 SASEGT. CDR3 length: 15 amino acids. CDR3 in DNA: TGTGCCAGCAGTAAAGACAGGGCTGGCAATCAGCCCCAGCATTTT. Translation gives CASSKDRAGNQPQHF.

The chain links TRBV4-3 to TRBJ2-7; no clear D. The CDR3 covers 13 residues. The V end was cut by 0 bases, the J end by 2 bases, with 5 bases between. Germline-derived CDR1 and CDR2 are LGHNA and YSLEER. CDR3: CASSQEGAYEQYF. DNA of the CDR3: TGCGCCAGCAGCCAAGAAGGAGCCTACGAGCAGTACTTC.

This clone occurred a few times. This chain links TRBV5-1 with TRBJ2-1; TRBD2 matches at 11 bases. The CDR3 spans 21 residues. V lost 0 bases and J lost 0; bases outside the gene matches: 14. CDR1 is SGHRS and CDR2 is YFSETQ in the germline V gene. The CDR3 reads CASSLELALAGALSSYNEQFF. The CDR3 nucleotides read TGCGCCAGCAGCTTGGAGCTAGCACTAGCGGGAGCCCTAAGCTCCTACAATGAGCAGTTCTTC.

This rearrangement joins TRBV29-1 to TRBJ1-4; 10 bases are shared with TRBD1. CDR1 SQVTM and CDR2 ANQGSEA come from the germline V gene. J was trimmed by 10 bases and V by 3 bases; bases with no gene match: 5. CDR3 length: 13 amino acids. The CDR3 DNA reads TGCAGCGTTGAGGGGACAGGGGACGGAAAACTGTTTTTT. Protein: CSVEGTGDGKLFF.

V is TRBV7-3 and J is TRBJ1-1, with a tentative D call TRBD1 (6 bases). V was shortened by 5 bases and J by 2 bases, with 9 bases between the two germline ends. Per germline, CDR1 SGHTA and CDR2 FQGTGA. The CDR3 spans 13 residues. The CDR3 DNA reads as TGTGCCAGCAGCCTGGGGACAAACACTGAAGCTTTCTTT. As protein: CASSLGTNTEAFF. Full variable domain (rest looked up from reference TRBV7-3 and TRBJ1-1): GAGVSQTPSNKVTEKGKYVELRCDPISGHTALYWYRQSLGQGPEFLIYFQGTGAADDSGLPNDRFFAVRPEGSVSTLKIQRTERGDSAVYLCASSLGTNTEAFFGQGTRLTVV.

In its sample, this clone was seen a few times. The CDR3 spells CAWSEGGSLNEQYF. In DNA form, the CDR3 reads TGTGCCTGGAGTGAAGGTGGGAGTCTCAACGAGCAGTACTTC. V and J are TRBV30 and TRBJ2-7, with a tentative D call TRBD2 (5 bases). Trimming stripped 1 base from V and 5 bases from J, with 15 bases between. The length of the CDR3 is 14 residues. Per the germline V gene, CDR1 is GTSNPN and CDR2 is SVGIG (reference sequence).

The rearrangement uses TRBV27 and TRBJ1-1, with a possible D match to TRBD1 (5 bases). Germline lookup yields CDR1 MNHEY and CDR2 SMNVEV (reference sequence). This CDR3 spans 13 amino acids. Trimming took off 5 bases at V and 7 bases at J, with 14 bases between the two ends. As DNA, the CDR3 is TGTGCCAGCAGTCCATATGACAGTTTTGAAGCTTTCTTT. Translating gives CASSPYDSFEAFF.

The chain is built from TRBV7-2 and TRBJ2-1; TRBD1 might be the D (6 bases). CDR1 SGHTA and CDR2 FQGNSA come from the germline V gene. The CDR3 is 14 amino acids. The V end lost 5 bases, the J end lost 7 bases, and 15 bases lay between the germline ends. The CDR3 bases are TGTGCCAGCAGCCCGCAGGGGCGCGGTAATGAGCAGTTCTTC. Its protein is CASSPQGRGNEQFF.